This passage covers 14 T cell receptor beta chains from one sample sequenced in a study of lymphopenia after photon versus proton radiotherapy. Sequencing used immunoSEQ multiplex PCR; TCRdb keeps in-frame clones, though not all of them. This table has roughly 30,000 clones, roughly four fifths appearing once. Here the sequenced sample was peripheral blood, taken from a patient treated with photon-based radiotherapy. These receptors came from a man in his forties or fifties with gastric cancer.

The chain combines TRBV5-4 with TRBJ2-1; 9 nucleotides align to TRBD2. This CDR3 spans 14 amino acids. The V segment lost 6 bases and the J segment 8 bases; nucleotides outside the gene matches: 9. Germline V gene sequence: CDR1 SGHNT, CDR2 YYREEE (reference sequence). CDR3 sequence (DNA): TGTGCCAGCAAGGTGGCGGGGGGGCTGGATGAGCAGTTCTTC. This translates into CASKVAGGLDEQFF. Full variable domain (remainder filled in from reference TRBV5-4 and TRBJ2-1): ETGVTQSPTHLIKTRGQQVTLRCSSQSGHNTVSWYQQALGQGPQFIFQYYREEENGRGNFPPRFSGLQFPNYSSELNVNALELDDSALYLCASKVAGGLDEQFFGPGTRLTVL.

The V call is TRBV7-3, the J call TRBJ2-1, with 10 bases aligning to TRBD2. This CDR3 region has 15 residues. V was pared by 5 bases and J by 7 bases, with 8 bases of the junction left unmatched. Looked up from germline, CDR1 is SGHTA and CDR2 is FQGTGA. As DNA, the CDR3 is TGTGCCAGCAGCCAGGGGACTAGCGCCTCGAATGAGCAGTTCTTC. The encoded protein is CASSQGTSASNEQFF.

The chain recombines TRBV18 with TRBJ2-7; 11 bases agree with TRBD1. Germline V gives CDR1 KGHSH, CDR2 LQKENI. This CDR3 is 14 amino acids long. V lost 6 bases and J lost 1; bases outside the gene matches: 2. The CDR3 DNA reads TGTGCCAGCTCCAGGGACAGGGGGTCCTACGAGCAGTACTTC. It is translated as CASSRDRGSYEQYF.

The gene calls are TRBV7-8 and TRBJ2-6; TRBD1 or TRBD2 may be the D gene (6 bases each). The CDR3 runs 19 residues. Germline V lookup: CDR1 SGHVS, CDR2 FQNEAQ. The V end was cut by 3 bases, the J end by 0 bases, with 18 bases between. The CDR3 DNA sequence: TGTGCCAGCAGCTTCCCCCGGGGGCCAGCCCACTCTGGGGCCAACGTCCTGACTTTC. The encoded protein is CASSFPRGPAHSGANVLTF.

The chain links TRBV7-6 to TRBJ2-4, with D possibly matching TRBD2 (7 bases). The CDR3 contains 16 residues. V dropped 1 base and J dropped 6 bases, with 16 bases sitting between them. The germline CDR1 and CDR2 sequences are SGHVS and FNYEAQ. The CDR3 loop reads CASSLGGGGPSNIQYF. As DNA, the CDR3 is TGTGCCAGCAGCTTAGGGGGGGGCGGCCCCTCAAACATTCAGTACTTC.

The chain uses TRBV19 and TRBJ1-5, with 7 bases aligning to TRBD1. The CDR3 has 17 residues. V was clipped by 5 bases and J by 4 bases; unmatched bases: 14. Germline loops: CDR1 LNHDA, CDR2 SQIVND (reference sequence). In nucleotides, the CDR3 is TGTGCCAGTAGTTTCAACGCCGGGACAGTATGGAATCAGCCCCAGCATTTT. Protein product: CASSFNAGTVWNQPQHF.

The chain carries TRBV29-1 and TRBJ2-3, with D uncertain. Trimming left V 0 bases short and J 5 bases short, with 9 bases between. The CDR3 has 13 residues. From germline, CDR1 is SQVTM and CDR2 ANQGSEA. The CDR3 reads CSVEDPWGDTQYF. In DNA form, the CDR3 reads TGCAGCGTTGAAGATCCTTGGGGAGATACGCAGTATTTT.

The rearrangement joins TRBV13 to TRBJ2-3; 9 positions agree with TRBD2. J was trimmed by 2 bases and V by 4 bases; bases with no gene match: 10. The CDR3 is 17 amino acids. In germline, CDR1 is PRHDT, CDR2 FYEKMQ (reference sequence). CDR3 sequence reads: CASSSLAGSKLTDTQYF. CDR3 DNA sequence: TGTGCCAGCAGCTCCCTAGCGGGATCAAAACTCACAGATACGCAGTATTTT.

This clone showed up just once. J is TRBJ1-6 and V is TRBV5-8; TRBD1 is a possible D gene (5 bases). Germline-derived CDR1 and CDR2 are SGHTS and YDEGEE. CDR3 length: 18 residues. The ends were cut back, 0 bases at V and 0 bases at J, with 13 bases in the middle. The CDR3 loop is CASSLGVRGLSYNSPLHF. CDR3 in DNA: TGTGCCAGCAGCTTGGGGGTGCGGGGACTCTCCTATAATTCACCCCTCCACTTT.

Here the CDR3 reads CASSPGQNSYEQYF. In DNA form, the CDR3 reads TGTGCCAGCAGCCCGGGACAGAACTCCTACGAGCAGTACTTC. V is TRBV7-7 and J is TRBJ2-7, with 7 bases that match TRBD1. This CDR3 spans 14 amino acids. J lost 0 bases, V lost 5 bases, and 4 bases had no gene match. CDR1 is SSHAT, CDR2 FNYEAQ, per germline (reference sequence).

This clone was seen more than once but under ten times. V gene TRBV5-1 combines with J gene TRBJ2-3, with D perhaps TRBD1 or TRBD2 (5 bases each). The germline CDR1 and CDR2 sequences are SGHRS and YFSETQ. Trimming left V 0 bases short and J 4 bases short, with 6 bases between. The CDR3 is 13 amino acids. The CDR3 coding sequence is TGCGCCAGCAGCTTGGTGGGGGCAGATACGCAGTATTTT. Its protein product is CASSLVGADTQYF.

The chain carries TRBV5-1 and TRBJ2-4; either TRBD1 or TRBD2 may fit D (5 bases each). Germline CDR1 SGHRS, CDR2 YFSETQ. The CDR3 length is 16 residues. Trimming removed 5 bases at V and 6 bases at J, with 21 bases between. The CDR3 nucleotides are TGCGCCAGCAGGCCCCCATCGAGGGCAGGGTCAAACATTCAGTACTTC. Translation gives CASRPPSRAGSNIQYF.

The V call is TRBV15, the J call TRBJ2-6, with TRBD1 matching 8 bases. V was clipped by 1 base and J by 4 bases; unmatched bases: 3. Germline assignment: CDR1 LNHNV and CDR2 YYDKDF (reference sequence). The CDR3 covers 16 residues. The DNA of the CDR3 is TGTGCCACCAGCAGAGGGACAGGGAGCGGGGCCAACGTCCTGACTTTC. Residues: CATSRGTGSGANVLTF.

The V gene is TRBV2, the J gene TRBJ2-2; 13 bases match TRBD2. CDR1 is SNHLY, CDR2 FYNNEI, per germline. This CDR3 is built from 18 residues. Germline trimming cut 5 bases from V and 6 bases from J; bases unmatched to any gene: 12. CDR3 bases: TGTGCCAGCAGTAAGGTGAGGGTCGGGACTAGCGGGGCCGGGGAGCTGTTTTTT. This translates into CASSKVRVGTSGAGELFF.